This T cell receptor (beta chain) was recorded in a study of blood T cell repertoires in COVID-19. Study details: Acute and convalescent COVID-19 samples came from the United States, Italy and Spain. Sources were T cells, B-cell-depleted T cells, or PBMCs; the material itself was cDNA or gDNA.

CDR1 is SEHNR and CDR2 is FQNEAQ in the germline V gene (reference sequence). The CDR3 is 14 amino acids. Trimming stripped 1 base from V and 4 bases from J, with 9 bases between. Per the original data handling: Nucleated cell counts were estimated from reference gene primer amplification. Produced via immunoSEQ multiplex PCR; TCRdb's table is partial and in-frame only. That table furnishes V, J and clone size, whereas the DNA furnished D and trimming. The repertoire holds some 130,000 clones, with almost 85% as singletons. The source material was peripheral blood. This chain uses TRBV7-9 with TRBJ2-3; D perhaps matches TRBD2 (5 bases). This receptor was taken from a woman aged 25-40 years who had recovered from COVID-19. In nucleotides, the CDR3 is TGTGCCAGCAGCTTAGTGCTAGCAGCAGATACGCAGTATTTT. This translates into CASSLVLAADTQYF.